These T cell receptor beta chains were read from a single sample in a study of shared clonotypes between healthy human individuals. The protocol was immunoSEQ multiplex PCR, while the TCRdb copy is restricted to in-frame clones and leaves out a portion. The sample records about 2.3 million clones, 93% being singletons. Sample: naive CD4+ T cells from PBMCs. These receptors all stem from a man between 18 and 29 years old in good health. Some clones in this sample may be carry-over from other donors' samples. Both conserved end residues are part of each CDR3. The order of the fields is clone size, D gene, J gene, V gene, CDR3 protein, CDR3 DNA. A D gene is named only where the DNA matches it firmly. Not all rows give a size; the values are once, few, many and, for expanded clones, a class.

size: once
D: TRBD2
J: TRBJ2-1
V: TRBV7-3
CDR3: CASSSAGDAYNEQFF
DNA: TGTGCCAGCAGCTCGGCGGGAGACGCCTACAATGAGCAGTTCTTC

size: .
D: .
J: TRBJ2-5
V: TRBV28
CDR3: CASRGTSLQETQYF
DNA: TGTGCCAGCAGGGGGACTTCACTACAAGAGACCCAGTACTTC

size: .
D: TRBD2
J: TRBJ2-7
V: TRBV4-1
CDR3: CASSQDLRREGLVQYF
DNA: TGCGCCAGCAGCCAAGATCTTAGGCGGGAGGGCCTGGTGCAGTACTTC

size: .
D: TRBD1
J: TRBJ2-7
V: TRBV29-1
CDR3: CSAARTGQYEQYF
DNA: TGCAGCGCCGCAAGGACAGGGCAGTACGAGCAGTACTTC

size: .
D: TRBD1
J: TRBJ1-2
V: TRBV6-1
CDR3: CASSEPLRTGLDGYTF
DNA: TGTGCCAGCAGTGAACCACTACGGACAGGGTTGGATGGCTACACCTTC

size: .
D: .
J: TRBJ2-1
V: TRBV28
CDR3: CASSTPSSTYNEQFF
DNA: TGTGCCAGCAGTACTCCATCAAGTACCTACAATGAGCAGTTCTTC

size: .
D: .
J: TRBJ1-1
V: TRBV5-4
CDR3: CASSLGGRGDTEAFF
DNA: TGTGCCAGCAGCTTGGGGGGCAGGGGAGACACTGAAGCTTTCTTT

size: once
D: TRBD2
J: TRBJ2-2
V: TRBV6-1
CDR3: CASSGWVSGRGITGELFF
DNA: TGTGCCAGCAGTGGCTGGGTTAGCGGGAGGGGGATCACCGGGGAGCTGTTTTTT

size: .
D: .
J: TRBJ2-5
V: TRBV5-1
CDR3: CASSLAGSEETQYF
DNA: TGCGCCAGCAGCTTGGCGGGGAGCGAAGAGACCCAGTACTTC

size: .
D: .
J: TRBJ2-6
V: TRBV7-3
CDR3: CASGDSGANVLTF
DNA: TGTGCCTCAGGCGACTCTGGGGCCAACGTCCTGACTTTC

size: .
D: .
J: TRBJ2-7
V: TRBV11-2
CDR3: CASSATTATSYEQYF
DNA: TGTGCCAGCAGCGCGACGACAGCGACTTCCTACGAGCAGTACTTC

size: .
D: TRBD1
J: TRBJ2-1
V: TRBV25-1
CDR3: CASRGQAYNEQFF
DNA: TGTGCCAGCAGGGGACAGGCTTACAATGAGCAGTTCTTC

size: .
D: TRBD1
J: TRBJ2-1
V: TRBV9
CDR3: CASSVRDRALANEQFF
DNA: TGTGCCAGCAGCGTAAGAGACAGGGCCCTTGCCAATGAGCAGTTCTTC

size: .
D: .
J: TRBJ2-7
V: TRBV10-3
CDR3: CAISVSAAGYEQYF
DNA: TGTGCCATCAGTGTGTCAGCGGCGGGCTACGAGCAGTACTTC

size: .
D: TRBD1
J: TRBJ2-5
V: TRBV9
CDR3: CASSKDRGRGGETQYF
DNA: TGTGCCAGCAGCAAAGACAGGGGGCGGGGCGGAGAGACCCAGTACTTC

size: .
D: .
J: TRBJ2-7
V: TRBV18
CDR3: CASSPVKALRGLYEQYF
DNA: TGTGCCAGCTCACCAGTTAAGGCCCTCAGAGGCCTCTACGAGCAGTACTTC

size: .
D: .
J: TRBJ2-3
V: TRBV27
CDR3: CASSFPGYTDTQYF
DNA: TGTGCCAGCAGTTTCCCGGGGTACACAGATACGCAGTATTTT

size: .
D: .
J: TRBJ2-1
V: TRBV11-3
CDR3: CASSFRPYNEQFF
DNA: TGTGCCAGCAGCTTCCGGCCGTACAATGAGCAGTTCTTC

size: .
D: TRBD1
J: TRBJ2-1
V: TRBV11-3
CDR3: CASSLRDRGQNEQFF
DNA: TGTGCCAGCAGCTTAAGGGACAGGGGGCAGAATGAGCAGTTCTTC

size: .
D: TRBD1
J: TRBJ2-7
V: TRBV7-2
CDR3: CASSSPLQTGGRGEQYF
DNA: TGTGCCAGCAGCTCACCACTACAGACAGGGGGCAGAGGCGAGCAGTACTTC

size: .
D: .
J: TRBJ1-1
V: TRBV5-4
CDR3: CASSLEPRTNTEAFF
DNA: TGTGCCAGCAGCTTGGAACCCCGAACAAACACTGAAGCTTTCTTT

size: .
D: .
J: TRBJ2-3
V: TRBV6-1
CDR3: CASSANQGGEYTDTQYF
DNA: TGTGCCAGCAGTGCGAACCAGGGGGGCGAGTACACAGATACGCAGTATTTT

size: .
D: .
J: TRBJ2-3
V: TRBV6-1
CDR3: CASRLSGPRDTQYF
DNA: TGTGCCAGCAGGCTTAGCGGACCCAGAGATACGCAGTATTTT

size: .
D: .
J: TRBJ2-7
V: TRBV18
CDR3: CASSPMPPSDGYEQYF
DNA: TGTGCCAGCTCACCCATGCCCCCGTCGGACGGCTACGAGCAGTACTTC

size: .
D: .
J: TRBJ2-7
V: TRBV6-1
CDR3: CASSEVPIPTGLSSYEQYF
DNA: TGTGCCAGCAGTGAAGTCCCGATCCCGACAGGCTTAAGCTCCTACGAGCAGTACTTC

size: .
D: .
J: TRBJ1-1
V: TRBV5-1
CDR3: CASSFEGDTEAFF
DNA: TGCGCCAGCAGCTTTGAGGGAGACACTGAAGCTTTCTTT

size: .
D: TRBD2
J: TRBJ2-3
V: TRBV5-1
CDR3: CASSLGSLAGGSTDTQYF
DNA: TGCGCCAGCAGCTTGGGATCCCTAGCGGGAGGTAGCACAGATACGCAGTATTTT

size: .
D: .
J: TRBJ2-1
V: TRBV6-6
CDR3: CASRSPGTSYNEQFF
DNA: TGTGCCAGCAGGTCCCCCGGGACTTCCTACAATGAGCAGTTCTTC

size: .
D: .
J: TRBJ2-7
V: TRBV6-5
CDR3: CASSYRWDGPYEQYF
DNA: TGTGCCAGCAGTTACAGGTGGGACGGACCCTACGAGCAGTACTTC

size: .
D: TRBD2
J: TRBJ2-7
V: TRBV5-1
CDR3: CASSLVSSGGPAYEQYF
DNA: TGCGCCAGCAGCTTGGTGTCTAGCGGGGGCCCGGCGTACGAGCAGTACTTC

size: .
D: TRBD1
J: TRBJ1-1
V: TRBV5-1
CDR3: CASSLGTGRNTEAFF
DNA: TGCGCCAGCAGCTTGGGGACAGGACGGAACACTGAAGCTTTCTTT

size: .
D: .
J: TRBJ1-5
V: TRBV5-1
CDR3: CASSPGLNNQPQHF
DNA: TGCGCCAGCAGCCCCGGACTTAACAATCAGCCCCAGCATTTT

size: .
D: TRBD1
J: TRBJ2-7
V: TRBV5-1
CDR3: CASSLSPGTGGSEQYF
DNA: TGCGCCAGCAGCTTGAGTCCCGGGACAGGGGGCTCCGAGCAGTACTTC

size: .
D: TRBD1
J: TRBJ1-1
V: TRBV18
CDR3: CASSPRWDSLAEAFF
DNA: TGTGCCAGCTCACCACGGTGGGACAGCCTCGCTGAAGCTTTCTTT

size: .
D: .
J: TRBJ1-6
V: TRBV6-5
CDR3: CASSSQIGNYNSPLHF
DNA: TGTGCCAGCAGTTCTCAGATCGGCAACTATAATTCACCCCTCCACTTT

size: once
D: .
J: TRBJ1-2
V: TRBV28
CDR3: CASSFWQAQLWGGYTF
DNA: TGTGCCAGCAGTTTTTGGCAGGCGCAACTATGGGGAGGCTACACCTTC

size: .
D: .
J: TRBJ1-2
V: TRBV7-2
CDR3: CASSLVLGYGYTF
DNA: TGTGCCAGCAGCTTAGTCCTGGGCTATGGCTACACCTTC

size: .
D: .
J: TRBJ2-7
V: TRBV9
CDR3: CASSGNRDTYEQYF
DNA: TGTGCCAGCAGCGGAAACAGGGATACCTACGAGCAGTACTTC

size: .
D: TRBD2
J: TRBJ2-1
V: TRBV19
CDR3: CASSIKASGSYEQFF
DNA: TGTGCCAGTAGTATTAAGGCTAGCGGGAGTTATGAGCAGTTCTTC

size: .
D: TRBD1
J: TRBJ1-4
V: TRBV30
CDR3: CAWSTGGILTNEKLFF
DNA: TGTGCCTGGAGTACAGGGGGAATTTTAACTAATGAAAAACTGTTTTTT

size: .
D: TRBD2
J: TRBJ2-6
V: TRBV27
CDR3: CASTSLAGAIGANVLTF
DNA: TGTGCCAGCACTTCACTAGCGGGAGCGATAGGGGCCAACGTCCTGACTTTC

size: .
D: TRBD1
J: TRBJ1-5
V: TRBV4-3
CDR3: CASSQDRQGDGNQPQHF
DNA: TGCGCCAGCAGCCAAGATCGCCAGGGGGATGGAAATCAGCCCCAGCATTTT

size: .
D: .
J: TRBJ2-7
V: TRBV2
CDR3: CASSVGLASSYEQYF
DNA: TGTGCCAGCAGTGTCGGGCTTGCGAGCTCCTACGAGCAGTACTTC

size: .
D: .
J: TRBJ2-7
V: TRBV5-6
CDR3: CASSPRGQSYEQYF
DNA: TGTGCCAGCAGCCCTAGAGGACAGAGCTACGAGCAGTACTTC

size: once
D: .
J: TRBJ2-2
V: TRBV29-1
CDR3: CSVDFWESGELFF
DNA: TGCAGCGTTGATTTCTGGGAGTCCGGGGAGCTGTTTTTT

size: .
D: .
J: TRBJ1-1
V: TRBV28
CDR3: CASSLLPGQGTSEAFF
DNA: TGTGCCAGCAGTTTACTACCGGGACAAGGGACAAGTGAAGCTTTCTTT

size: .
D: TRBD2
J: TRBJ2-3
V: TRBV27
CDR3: CASSPGSSSGSPDTQYF
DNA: TGTGCCAGCAGTCCGGGGTCGTCTAGCGGGAGTCCAGATACGCAGTATTTT

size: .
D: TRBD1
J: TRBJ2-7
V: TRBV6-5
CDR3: CASSRDSYKHYEQYF
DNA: TGTGCCAGCAGCAGGGACAGCTATAAGCACTACGAGCAGTACTTC

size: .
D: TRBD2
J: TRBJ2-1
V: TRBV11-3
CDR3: CASSLGSGRANEQFF
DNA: TGTGCCAGCAGCTTAGGGAGCGGGAGGGCCAATGAGCAGTTCTTC

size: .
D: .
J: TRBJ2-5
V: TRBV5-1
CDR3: CASSSGGQETQYF
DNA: TGCGCCAGCAGCAGCGGCGGCCAAGAGACCCAGTACTTC

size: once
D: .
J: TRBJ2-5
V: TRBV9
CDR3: CASSKTGQETQYF
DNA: TGTGCTAGCAGCAAAACAGGACAAGAGACCCAGTACTTC

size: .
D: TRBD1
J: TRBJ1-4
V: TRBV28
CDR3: CASSPAAGGNEKLFF
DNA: TGTGCCAGCAGCCCGGCGGCAGGGGGCAATGAAAAACTGTTTTTT

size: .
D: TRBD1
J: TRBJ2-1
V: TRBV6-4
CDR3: CASSDNRGPYNEQFF
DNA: TGTGCCAGCAGTGATAACAGGGGTCCTTACAATGAGCAGTTCTTC

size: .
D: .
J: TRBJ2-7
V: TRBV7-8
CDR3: CASSTRRSTYLYEQYF
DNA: TGTGCCAGCAGCACGCGACGGTCAACGTACCTATACGAGCAGTACTTC

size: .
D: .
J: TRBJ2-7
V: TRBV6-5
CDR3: CASSYRPGSSYEQYF
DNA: TGTGCCAGCAGTTATCGGCCGGGGAGCTCCTACGAGCAGTACTTC

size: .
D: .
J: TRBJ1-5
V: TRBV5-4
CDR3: CASSFGGNSNQPQHF
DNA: TGTGCCAGCAGCTTTGGAGGAAATAGCAATCAGCCCCAGCATTTT

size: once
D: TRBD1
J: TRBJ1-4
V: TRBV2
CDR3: CASSGGTGRSEKLFF
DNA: TGTGCCAGCAGTGGGGGGACAGGACGGAGTGAAAAACTGTTTTTT

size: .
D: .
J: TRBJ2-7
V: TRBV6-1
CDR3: CASSGISEQYF
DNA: TGTGCCAGCAGTGGTATTAGCGAGCAGTACTTC

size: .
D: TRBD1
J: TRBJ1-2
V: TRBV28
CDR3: CASSQTGGPLTNYGYTF
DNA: TGTGCCAGCAGCCAAACAGGGGGCCCTCTGACTAACTATGGCTACACCTTC

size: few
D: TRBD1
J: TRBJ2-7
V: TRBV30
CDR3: CAWSDRGYEQYF
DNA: TGTGCCTGGAGCGACAGGGGGTACGAGCAGTACTTC